These T cell receptor beta chains were read from a single sample in a study of cytomegalovirus exposure and HLA in healthy donors. Generated by immunoSEQ multiplex PCR, the TCRdb table keeps only in-frame clones and is missing some. The sample lists some 110,000 clones, around 86% occurring once. Sequences were obtained from PBMCs. The receptors derive from a man under 40 in good health and CMV-seropositive. The CDR3 runs from the conserved cysteine through the conserved F or W. The D gene is left open where the match is weak. Not all rows give a size; the values are once, few, many and, for expanded clones, a class.

d_call,j_call,clone_size,v_call,cdr3_nt,cdr3_aa
NA,TRBJ2-7,NA,TRBV6-1,TGTGCCACCTTAGGACAGATTTCCTACGAGCAGTACTTC,CATLGQISYEQYF
NA,TRBJ1-1,NA,TRBV21-1,TGTGCCAGCAGCAAAGGGGGGGAGGGTACCATAAACACTGAAGCTTTCTTT,CASSKGGEGTINTEAFF
TRBD2,TRBJ2-7,NA,TRBV4-2,TGTGCCAGCAGCCCGACTAGCGGGGGGTCCTACGAGCAGTACTTC,CASSPTSGGSYEQYF
NA,TRBJ1-5,NA,TRBV6-1,TGTGCCAGCATCGGGATTTTTAGCAATCAGCCCCAGCATTTT,CASIGIFSNQPQHF
NA,TRBJ1-5,NA,TRBV6-1,TGTGCCAGCAGTGGATCAGGGGTAGGGACTCAGCCCCAGCATTTT,CASSGSGVGTQPQHF
NA,TRBJ2-4,NA,TRBV2,TGTGCCAGCAGTTCCCTCGTGACAGGAGGCATTCAGTACTTC,CASSSLVTGGIQYF
NA,TRBJ2-3,NA,TRBV10-1,TGCGCCAGCGGGGACATCTCTAGCACAGATACGCAGTATTTT,CASGDISSTDTQYF
TRBD1,TRBJ1-5,NA,TRBV30,TGTGCCTGGGGGACAGCTAATCAGCCCCAGCATTTT,CAWGTANQPQHF
NA,TRBJ2-3,few,TRBV5-1,TGCGCCAGCAGCTTTAGCGGAGGGAGCACAGATACGCAGTATTTT,CASSFSGGSTDTQYF
NA,TRBJ1-5,NA,TRBV13,TGTGCCAGCAGCTTCGGCAGGGTTAGCGGTCAGCCCCAGCATTTT,CASSFGRVSGQPQHF
NA,TRBJ2-2,NA,TRBV5-4,TGTGCCAGCAGCTTTGGTCAGGGCTACACCGGGGAGCTGTTTTTT,CASSFGQGYTGELFF
NA,TRBJ2-7,NA,TRBV7-2,TGTGCCAGCAGCGCGACGCTCATCGAGGGCTACGAGCAGTACTTC,CASSATLIEGYEQYF
TRBD2,TRBJ2-3,NA,TRBV2,TGTGCCAGCAGTGAAAGGACTAGCGGGGGGTTACCGCAGTATTTT,CASSERTSGGLPQYF
NA,TRBJ2-7,NA,TRBV6-1,TGTGCCAGCAAGATGACTAGCTCCTACGAGCAGTACTTC,CASKMTSSYEQYF
NA,TRBJ1-5,NA,TRBV4-1,TGCGCCAGCAGCCCCAGGGAGGGTCGGCAGCCCCAGCATTTT,CASSPREGRQPQHF